One and the same sample provided the 4 T cell receptor beta chains below, sequenced in a study of blood T cell repertoires in COVID-19. Assay used: immunoSEQ multiplex PCR; TCRdb lists only in-frame clones, some missing. The sample records around 210,000 clones, around four fifths being singletons. Input material: peripheral blood. The receptors stem from a man aged 60-69 years with COVID-19, enrolled during active disease.

This chain links TRBV30 with TRBJ1-5, with D maybe TRBD1 (5 bases). Germline CDR1 GTSNPN, CDR2 SVGIG (reference sequence). Trimming shortened V by 2 bases and J by 5 bases, and 10 bases separated the two germline ends. The CDR3 consists of 13 residues. CDR3 nucleotides: TGTGCCTGGAGTCCGGACATTTATCAGCCCCAGCATTTT. Encoded protein: CAWSPDIYQPQHF.

V is TRBV6-6 and J is TRBJ2-7, with no clear D. CDR3 length: 12 amino acids. Germline V gene sequence: CDR1 MNHNY, CDR2 SVGAGI (reference sequence). The V end was cut by 6 bases, the J end by 6 bases, with 12 bases between. CDR3 bases: TGTGCCAGCAGCACCACCTTAGCCGAGCAGTACTTC. As protein: CASSTTLAEQYF.

The chain is built from TRBV14 and TRBJ1-2, with TRBD1 matching 8 bases. CDR1 and CDR2 (germline): SGHDN, FVKESK. The CDR3 spans 14 residues. The ends lost 5 bases at V and 2 bases at J; junction bases unmatched: 4. This CDR3 reads CASSSWTGNYGYTF. CDR3 DNA: TGTGCCAGCAGCTCTTGGACAGGGAACTATGGCTACACCTTC. The full variable domain, rest sourced from reference TRBV14 and TRBJ1-2, is EAGVTQFPSHSVIEKGQTVTLRCDPISGHDNLYWYRRVMGKEIKFLLHFVKESKQDESGMPNNRFLAERTGGTYSTLKVQPAELEDSGVYFCASSSWTGNYGYTFGSGTRLTVV.

The CDR3 protein is CASSRGYSYEQYF. DNA of the CDR3: TGTGCCAGCAGTAGGGGTTACTCCTACGAGCAGTACTTC. The gene calls are TRBV2 and TRBJ2-7, with D possibly TRBD1 on 5 matching bases. This CDR3 contains 13 residues. Per the germline V gene, CDR1 is SNHLY and CDR2 is FYNNEI. V was shortened by 5 bases and J by 0 bases, with 8 bases between the two germline ends.